This TCR beta chain was recovered during a study of Ad26.COV2.S vaccination and SARS-CoV-2 variants. For the study at large: The donor participated in the COV1001 trial, in its Ad26.COV2.S arm. Recipients of Ad26.COV2.S got it intramuscularly, once or twice 56 days apart. Study-level findings and limits: An underestimation of total T cell responses may have resulted from the TCR breadth and depth analyses. Similar non-spike TCR breadth was observed in recipients of vaccine and of placebo.

This sample's treatment: around 19 received Ad26.COV2.S at low or high dose, single or two shots; roughly five received placebo; per-sample allocation not given. Sampling took place 63 days after the first vaccine or placebo injection. The length of the CDR3 is 14 residues. V lost 1 base, J lost 8 bases, and 12 bases lay in between. The germline CDR1 and CDR2 sequences are LNHDA and SQIVND (reference sequence). Concerning this clone itself: Its target is unknown.

Profiled with immunoSEQ multiplex PCR; TCRdb holds only in-frame clones, not every one. In the table there are about 220,000 clones, around nine tenths of which are singletons. The receptor comes from a person between 18 and 60 years old who received the Ad26.COV2.S COVID-19 vaccine or a placebo. The specimen was peripheral blood, collected in a trial of Ad26.COV2.S vaccine versus placebo. The chain combines TRBV19 with TRBJ2-1, with D perhaps TRBD1 (6 bases). CDR3 amino acids: CASSIGTGWDEQFF. CDR3 nucleotides: TGTGCCAGTAGTATAGGTACAGGGTGGGATGAGCAGTTCTTC.